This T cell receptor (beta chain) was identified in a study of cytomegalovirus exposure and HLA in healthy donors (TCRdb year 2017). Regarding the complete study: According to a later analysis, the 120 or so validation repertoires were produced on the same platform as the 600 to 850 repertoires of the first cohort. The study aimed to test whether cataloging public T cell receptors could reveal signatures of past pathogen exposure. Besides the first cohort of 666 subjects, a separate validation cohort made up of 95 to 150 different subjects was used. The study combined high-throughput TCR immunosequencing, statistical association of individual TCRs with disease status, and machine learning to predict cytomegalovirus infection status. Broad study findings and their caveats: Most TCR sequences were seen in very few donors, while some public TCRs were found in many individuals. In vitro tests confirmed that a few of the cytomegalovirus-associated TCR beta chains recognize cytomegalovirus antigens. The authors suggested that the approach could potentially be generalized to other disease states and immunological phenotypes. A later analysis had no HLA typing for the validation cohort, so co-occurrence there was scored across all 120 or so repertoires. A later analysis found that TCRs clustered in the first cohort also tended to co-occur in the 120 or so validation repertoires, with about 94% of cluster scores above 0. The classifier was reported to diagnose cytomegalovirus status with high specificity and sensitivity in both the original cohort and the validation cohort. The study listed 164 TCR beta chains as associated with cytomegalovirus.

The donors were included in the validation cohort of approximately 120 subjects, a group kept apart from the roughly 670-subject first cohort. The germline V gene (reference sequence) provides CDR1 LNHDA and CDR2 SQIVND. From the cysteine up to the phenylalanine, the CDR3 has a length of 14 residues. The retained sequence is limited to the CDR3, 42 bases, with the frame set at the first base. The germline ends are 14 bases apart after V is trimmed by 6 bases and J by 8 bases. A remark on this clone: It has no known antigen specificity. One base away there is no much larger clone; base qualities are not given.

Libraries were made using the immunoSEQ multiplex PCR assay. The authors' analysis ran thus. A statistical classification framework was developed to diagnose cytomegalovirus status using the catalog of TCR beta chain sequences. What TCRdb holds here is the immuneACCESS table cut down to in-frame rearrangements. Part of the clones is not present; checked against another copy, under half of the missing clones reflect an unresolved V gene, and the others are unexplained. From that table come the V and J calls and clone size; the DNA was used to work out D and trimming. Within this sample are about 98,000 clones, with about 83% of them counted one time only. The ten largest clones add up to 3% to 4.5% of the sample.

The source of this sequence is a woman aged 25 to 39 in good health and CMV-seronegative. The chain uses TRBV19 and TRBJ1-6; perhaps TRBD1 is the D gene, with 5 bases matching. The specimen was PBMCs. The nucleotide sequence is TGTGCCAGTAGCCGCCCAGGGATCCATTCACCCCTCCACTTT. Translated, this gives CASSRPGIHSPLHF.